This T cell receptor (beta chain) was identified in a study of molecular identifiers for immune sequencing clone quantification. TCRdb recomputed calls from the PCR reads with MiXCR, one row per CDR3 protein. This sample has a few hundred thousand distinct CDR3 sequences, with roughly a quarter found just once. Germline V gene data show CDR1 as MDHEN and CDR2 as SYDVKM. The CDR3 runs to 14 residues. J lost 5 bases, V lost 8 bases, and 9 bases had no gene match. In its sample, this clonotype was seen many times. What it binds is not known. Regarding the study as a whole: For effector cells, clones above 20 RNA copies held over 97% of molecules; for naive cells, under 1%.

The J gene is TRBJ2-3, the V gene TRBV28, with 8 bases lining up with TRBD2. The receptor comes from a human donor in good health. Some libraries in this study had Jurkat cell RNA spiked in. Sequencing was performed on naive CD8+ T cells from blood, with Jurkat cell RNA spiked in. This sample's subset: FACS-sorted CD8+CD4-CCR7+CD45RA+ naive T cells. CDR3 bases: TGTGCCAGCGGGACTAGAAGTTTAAGAGATACGCAGTATTTT. It is translated as CASGTRSLRDTQYF.